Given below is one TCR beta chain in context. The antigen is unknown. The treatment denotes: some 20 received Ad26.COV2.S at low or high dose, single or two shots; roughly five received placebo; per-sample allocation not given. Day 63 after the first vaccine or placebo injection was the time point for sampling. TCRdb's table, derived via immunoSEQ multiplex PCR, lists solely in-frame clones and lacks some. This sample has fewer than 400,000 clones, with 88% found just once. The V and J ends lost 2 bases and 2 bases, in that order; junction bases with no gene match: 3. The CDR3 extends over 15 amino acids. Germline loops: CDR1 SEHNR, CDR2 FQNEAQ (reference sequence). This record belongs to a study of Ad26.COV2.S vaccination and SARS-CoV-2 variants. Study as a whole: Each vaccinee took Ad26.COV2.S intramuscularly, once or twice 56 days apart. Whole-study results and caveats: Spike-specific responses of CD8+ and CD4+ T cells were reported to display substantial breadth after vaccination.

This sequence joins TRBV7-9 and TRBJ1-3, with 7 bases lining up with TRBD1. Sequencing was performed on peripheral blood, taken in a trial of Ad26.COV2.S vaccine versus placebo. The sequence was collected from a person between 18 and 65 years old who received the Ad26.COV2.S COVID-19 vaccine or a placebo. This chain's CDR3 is CASSLTGTAGNTIYF. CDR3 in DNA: TGTGCCAGCAGCTTAACGGGGACAGCTGGAAACACCATATATTTT.